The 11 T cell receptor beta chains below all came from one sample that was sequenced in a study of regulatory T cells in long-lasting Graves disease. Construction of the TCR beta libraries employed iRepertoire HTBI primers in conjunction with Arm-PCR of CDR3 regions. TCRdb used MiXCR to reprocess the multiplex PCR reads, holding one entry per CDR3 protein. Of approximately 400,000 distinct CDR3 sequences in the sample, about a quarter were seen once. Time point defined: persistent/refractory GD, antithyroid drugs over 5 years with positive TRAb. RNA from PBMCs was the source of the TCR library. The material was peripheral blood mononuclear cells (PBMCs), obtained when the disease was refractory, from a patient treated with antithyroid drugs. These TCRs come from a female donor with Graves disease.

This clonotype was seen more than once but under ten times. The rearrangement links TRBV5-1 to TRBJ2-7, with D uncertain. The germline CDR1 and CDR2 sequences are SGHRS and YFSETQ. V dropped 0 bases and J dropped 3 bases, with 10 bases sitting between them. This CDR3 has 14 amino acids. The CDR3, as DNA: TGCGCCAGCAGCTTGGCCGTACAGTTCTACGAGCAGTACTTC. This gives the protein CASSLAVQFYEQYF. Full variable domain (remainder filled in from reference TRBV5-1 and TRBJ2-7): KAGVTQTPRYLIKTRGQQVTLSCSPISGHRSVSWYQQTPGQGLQFLFEYFSETQRNKGNFPGRFSGRQFSNSRSEMNVSTLELGDSALYLCASSLAVQFYEQYFGPGTRLTVT.

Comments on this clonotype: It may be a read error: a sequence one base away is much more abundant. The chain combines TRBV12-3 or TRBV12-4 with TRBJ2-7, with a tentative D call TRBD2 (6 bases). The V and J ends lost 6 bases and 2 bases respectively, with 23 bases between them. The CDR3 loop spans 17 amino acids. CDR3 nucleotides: TGTGCCAGCAGCCAGACCCCGCGGAGGGTAGCGGCCTACGAGCAGTACTTC. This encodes CASSQTPRRVAAYEQYF.

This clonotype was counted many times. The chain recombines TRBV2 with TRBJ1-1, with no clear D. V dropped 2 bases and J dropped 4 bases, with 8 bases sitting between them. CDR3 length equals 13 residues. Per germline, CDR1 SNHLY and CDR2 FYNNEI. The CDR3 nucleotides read TGTGCCAGCAGTGAATCACTGAGCACTGAAGCTTTCTTT. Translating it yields CASSESLSTEAFF.

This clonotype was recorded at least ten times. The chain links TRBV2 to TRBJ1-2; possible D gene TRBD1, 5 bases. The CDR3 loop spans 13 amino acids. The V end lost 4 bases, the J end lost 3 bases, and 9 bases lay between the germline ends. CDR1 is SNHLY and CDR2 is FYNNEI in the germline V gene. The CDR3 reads CASSGDRDYGYTF. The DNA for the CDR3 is TGTGCCAGCAGTGGGGACCGCGACTATGGCTACACCTTC. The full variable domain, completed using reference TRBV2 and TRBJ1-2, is EPEVTQTPSHQVTQMGQEVILRCVPISNHLYFYWYRQILGQKVEFLVSFYNNEISEKSEIFDDQFSVERPDGSNFTLKIRSTKLEDSAMYFCASSGDRDYGYTFGSGTRLTVV.

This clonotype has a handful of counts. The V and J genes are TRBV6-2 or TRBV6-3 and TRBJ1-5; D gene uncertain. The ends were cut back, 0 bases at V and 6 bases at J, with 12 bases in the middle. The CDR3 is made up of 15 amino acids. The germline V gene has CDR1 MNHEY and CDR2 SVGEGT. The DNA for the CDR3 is TGTGCCAGCAGTTACTCCCCCGGGGTGGGTCAGCCCCAGCATTTT. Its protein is CASSYSPGVGQPQHF.

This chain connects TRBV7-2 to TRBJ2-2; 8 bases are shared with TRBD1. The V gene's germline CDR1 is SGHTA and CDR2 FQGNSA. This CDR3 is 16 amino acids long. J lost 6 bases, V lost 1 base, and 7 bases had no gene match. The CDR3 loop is CASSLVGQGAAGELFF. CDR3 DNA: TGTGCCAGCAGCTTAGTTGGGCAGGGGGCGGCCGGGGAGCTGTTTTTT. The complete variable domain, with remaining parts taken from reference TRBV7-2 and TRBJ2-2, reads GAGVSQSPSNKVTEKGKDVELRCDPISGHTALYWYRQSLGQGLEFLIYFQGNSAPDKSGLPSDRFSAERTGGSVSTLTIQRTQQEDSAVYLCASSLVGQGAAGELFFGEGSRLTVL.

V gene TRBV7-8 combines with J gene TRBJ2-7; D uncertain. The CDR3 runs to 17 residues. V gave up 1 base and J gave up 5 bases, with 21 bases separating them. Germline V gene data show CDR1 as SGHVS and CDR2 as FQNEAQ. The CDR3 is CASSLDSGEPNRNEQYF. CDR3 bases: TGTGCCAGCAGCTTAGATTCTGGCGAACCCAATCGAAACGAGCAGTACTTC.

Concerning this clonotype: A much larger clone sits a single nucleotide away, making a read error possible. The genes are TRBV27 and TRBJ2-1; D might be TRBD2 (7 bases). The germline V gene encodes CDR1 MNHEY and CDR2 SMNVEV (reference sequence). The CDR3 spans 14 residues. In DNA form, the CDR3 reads TGTGCCAGCAGTAGCCGGGGGGCCTACAATGGGCAGTTCTTC. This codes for CASSSRGAYNGQFF.

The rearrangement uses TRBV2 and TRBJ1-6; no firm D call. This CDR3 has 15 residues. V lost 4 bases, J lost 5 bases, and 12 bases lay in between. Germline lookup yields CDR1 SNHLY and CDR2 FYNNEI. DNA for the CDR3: TGTGCCAGCAGTGGGGCAGGTCTGAATAATTCACCCCTCCACTTT. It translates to CASSGAGLNNSPLHF.

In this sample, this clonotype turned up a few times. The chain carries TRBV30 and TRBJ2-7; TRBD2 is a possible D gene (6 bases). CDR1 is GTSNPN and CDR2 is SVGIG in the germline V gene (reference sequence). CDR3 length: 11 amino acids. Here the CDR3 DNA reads TGTGCGGTGGGGACGGAGGGCGAGCAGTACTTC. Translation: CAVGTEGEQYF. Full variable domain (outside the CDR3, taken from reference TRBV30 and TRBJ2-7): SQTIHQWPATLVQPVGSPLSLECTVEGTSNPNLYWYRQAAGRGLQLLFYSVGIGQISSEVPQNLSASRPQDRQFILSSKKLLLSDSGFYLCAVGTEGEQYFGPGTRLTVT.

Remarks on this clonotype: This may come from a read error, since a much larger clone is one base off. CDR3 sequence reads: CASSYNERGTEVFF. CDR3 DNA: TGTGCCAGCAGTTATAACGAAAGGGGCACTGAAGTTTTCTTT. The rearrangement uses TRBV6-9 and TRBJ1-1; weak D call: TRBD1 (5 bases). Per the germline V gene, CDR1 is MNHGY and CDR2 is SVAAGI. This CDR3 is built from 14 residues.